This T cell receptor (beta chain) was obtained from a study of regulatory T cells in long-lasting Graves disease. Through Arm-PCR of CDR3 regions and iRepertoire HTBI primers, TCR beta libraries were built. TCRdb processed the multiplex PCR reads anew with MiXCR; each CDR3 protein has one entry. The repertoire has over 250,000 distinct CDR3 sequences, 22% of them found once; the top ten carry more than 55%. Many counts were recorded for this clonotype. Time point noted: persistent/refractory GD, antithyroid drugs over 5 years with positive TRAb. The TCR library was made from RNA extracted from PBMCs. Patients were from an endocrinology department in Xi'an, China. The CDR3 sequence is 15 residues long. CDR1 and CDR2 (germline): MNHEY, SVGEGT. Unmatched junction bases numbered 5, after V lost 3 bases and J lost 4 bases.

The source material was peripheral blood mononuclear cells (PBMCs), sampled when the disease was refractory, from a patient treated with antithyroid drugs. The TCR originated in a female donor with Graves disease. The rearrangement joins TRBV6-2 or TRBV6-3 to TRBJ2-7, with TRBD1 matching 11 bases. Here the CDR3 reads CASSYWTGGNYEQYF. The CDR3 bases are TGTGCCAGCAGTTATTGGACAGGGGGCAATTACGAGCAGTACTTC.